This T cell receptor (beta chain) was sequenced for a study of shared clonotypes between healthy human individuals. This clone has a single count. Other DNA sequences from this sample encode an identical CDR3 as well. At deep level, the assay was performed. Profiling relied on immunoSEQ multiplex PCR, and the TCRdb table lists in-frame clones only, not all of them. The sample yields some 2,500,000 clones, 85% to 95% seen once. Recent acute infections and vaccinations were absent in the healthy HIV-negative adult donors. Adults of Caucasian background living in Nashville, Tennessee made up all donors. CDR3 size: 12 residues. Germline CDR1 reads SGHDT; CDR2 reads YYEEEE. Deletions cut 2 bases from V and 1 base from J, with 3 bases between.

Sequences were obtained from naive CD4+ T cells from PBMCs. The subset is: CD45RA+ positively selected. The chain has TRBV5-6 and TRBJ1-1; D is uncertain. The sequence came from a man between 18 and 35 years old in good health. Some clones in this sample may be carry-over from other donors' samples. This chain's CDR3 is CASSLWNTEAFF. The DNA of the CDR3 is TGTGCCAGCAGCTTATGGAACACTGAAGCTTTCTTT.